The 18 T cell receptor beta chains below were found in one sample sequenced in a study of blood T cell repertoires in COVID-19. The assay was immunoSEQ multiplex PCR, and TCRdb's table has in-frame clones only and misses some. The sample consists of 97,000 or so clones, just under 85% of them appearing once. Material for sequencing was peripheral blood. The receptors shown here come from a man in his 70s with acute or convalescent COVID-19.

The chain couples TRBV19 to TRBJ1-2; possible D gene TRBD1, 5 bases. V lost 3 bases, J lost 0 bases, and 14 bases lay in between. Per germline, CDR1 LNHDA and CDR2 SQIVND (reference sequence). The CDR3 has 16 residues. Here the CDR3 DNA reads TGTGCCAGTAGTATCAGGGATCGCCAAACTAACTATGGCTACACCTTC. It specifies CASSIRDRQTNYGYTF.

The chain recombines TRBV11-2 with TRBJ1-4, with TRBD1 matching 8 bases. The CDR3 runs to 15 residues. V lost 6 bases, J lost 7 bases, and 10 bases stayed unmatched. Germline V CDR1 and CDR2: SGHAT, FQNNGV. CDR3 region: CASRRAGGAGEKLFF. DNA of the CDR3: TGTGCCAGCAGACGCGCAGGGGGCGCGGGTGAAAAACTGTTTTTT.

V and J are TRBV24-1 and TRBJ1-4; a possible D gene is TRBD1 (6 bases). V was cut by 3 bases and J by 5 bases, with 6 bases left in between. The germline V gene has CDR1 KGHDR and CDR2 SFDVKD. The CDR3 covers 13 residues. The CDR3 DNA sequence: TGTGCCACCAGTGATACAGGGAATGAAAAACTGTTTTTT. Its protein is CATSDTGNEKLFF.

The sample holds one count of this clone. The rearrangement uses TRBV6-2 or TRBV6-3 and TRBJ2-5; TRBD2 is a possible D gene (5 bases). The ends were cut back, 2 bases at V and 7 bases at J, with 14 bases in the middle. The CDR3 has 14 residues. From germline, CDR1 is MNHEY and CDR2 SVGEGT. The CDR3 DNA reads as TGTGCCAGCAGTTACGCCAGCAGCCGGGGGACCCAGTACTTC. It translates to CASSYASSRGTQYF.

In this sample, this clone turned up a few times. V is TRBV6-1 and J is TRBJ1-3; no reliable D call. The CDR3 is made up of 17 amino acids. Germline V CDR1 and CDR2: MNHNS, SASEGT. Trimming removed 2 bases from V and 3 bases from J, with 17 bases in between. The CDR3, as DNA: TGTGCCAGCAGTGAATGGTCCGTACCTGAGTATGGAAACACCATATATTTT. It yields the protein CASSEWSVPEYGNTIYF.

The chain employs TRBV5-1 and TRBJ1-4; 8 bases map to TRBD1. V lost 4 bases and J lost 11; bases outside the gene matches: 4. The CDR3 loop spans 12 amino acids. In germline, CDR1 is SGHRS, CDR2 YFSETQ. In DNA form, the CDR3 reads TGCGCCAGCAGCACTGGACAGGGTAAACTGTTTTTT. It codes for CASSTGQGKLFF.

V and J are TRBV7-2 and TRBJ1-6; 7 positions match TRBD1. The CDR3 runs 14 residues. The junction had 1 base not matched to a gene; V was cut back by 3 bases and J by 5 bases. The germline CDR1 and CDR2 sequences are SGHTA and FQGNSA. CDR3 sequence (DNA): TGTGCCAGCAGCTTGACAGGGAATAATTCACCCCTCCACTTT. This gives the protein CASSLTGNNSPLHF.

J is TRBJ2-2 and V is TRBV6-5; tentative D call: TRBD2 (6 bases). This CDR3 is built from 13 residues. V shed 6 bases and J shed 6 bases, with 11 bases lying between them. Germline values: CDR1 MNHEY, CDR2 SVGAGI. The CDR3 DNA reads as TGTGCCAGCAGAGTGGACTACCCCGGGGAGCTGTTTTTT. It is translated as CASRVDYPGELFF.

CDR3 residues: CASTSIGGEVGYTF. The CDR3, as DNA: TGTGCCAGCACTTCGATTGGTGGGGAGGTTGGCTACACCTTC. V and J are TRBV5-6 and TRBJ1-2; D is uncertain. V lost 6 bases and J lost 7, with 19 bases in between. The germline gives CDR1 SGHDT, CDR2 YYEEEE. CDR3 size: 14 residues.

CDR3 amino acids: CATSGGTGGHNEQFF. In DNA form, the CDR3 reads TGTGCCACCAGTGGTGGGACAGGGGGACACAATGAGCAGTTCTTC. This chain uses TRBV24-1 with TRBJ2-1, with 11 bases aligning to TRBD1. This CDR3 contains 15 residues. Per the germline V gene, CDR1 is KGHDR and CDR2 is SFDVKD. With V trimmed by 5 bases and J by 5 bases, 4 bases remained unmatched.

The rearrangement links TRBV6-2 or TRBV6-3 to TRBJ1-2; no clear D. Between the trimmed V and J ends, which lost 0 bases and 8 bases, there was a span of 10 bases. The germline V gene encodes CDR1 MNHEY and CDR2 SVGEGT. This CDR3 is 13 amino acids long. The DNA for the CDR3 is TGTGCCAGCAGTTACTCCAGAGGGTCGGGCTACACCTTC. Translation gives CASSYSRGSGYTF.

The chain has TRBV7-2 and TRBJ2-1; D not resolved. The V gene's germline CDR1 is SGHTA and CDR2 FQGNSA. The CDR3 runs 13 residues. V gave up 1 base and J gave up 5 bases, with 6 bases separating them. CDR3 coding DNA: TGTGCCAGCAGCTTAGGGGCTAACAATGAGCAGTTCTTC. Translation gives CASSLGANNEQFF.

This rearrangement joins TRBV18 to TRBJ2-2; 11 bases are a match to TRBD2. The V gene's germline CDR1 is KGHSH and CDR2 LQKENI. Trimming removed 1 base from V and 6 bases from J; junction bases left unmatched: 4. CDR3 length equals 16 residues. The CDR3 region is CASSPRLAGGPGELFF. Written as DNA, the CDR3 is TGTGCCAGCTCACCACGATTAGCGGGAGGGCCCGGGGAGCTGTTTTTT.

The J gene is TRBJ1-5, the V gene TRBV18; D call uncertain. V lost 3 bases to trimming and J lost 2 bases, with 5 bases between them. Germline V gene data show CDR1 as KGHSH and CDR2 as LQKENI. The CDR3 contains 13 residues. CDR3 in amino acids: CASSPSGNQPQHF. The CDR3 bases are TGTGCCAGCTCACCTTCGGGCAATCAGCCCCAGCATTTT.

As concerns this clone: This CDR3 is also generated by other DNA sequences in the sample. The V and J genes are TRBV18 and TRBJ2-5; 7 bases map to TRBD2. With V trimmed by 3 bases and J by 2 bases, 0 bases remained unmatched. This CDR3 has 13 amino acids. CDR1 is KGHSH and CDR2 is LQKENI in the germline V gene. The CDR3 is CASSPGLQETQYF. DNA for the CDR3: TGTGCCAGCTCACCGGGACTACAAGAGACCCAGTACTTC. The variable domain in full, completed from reference TRBV18 and TRBJ2-5, reads NAGVMQNPRHLVRRRGQEARLRCSPMKGHSHVYWYRQLPEEGLKFMVYLQKENIIDESGMPKERFSAEFPKEGPSILRIQQVVRGDSAAYFCASSPGLQETQYFGPGTRLLVL.

CDR3 amino acids: CSVGASGGASETQYF. DNA for the CDR3: TGCAGCGTTGGGGCTAGCGGGGGGGCATCAGAGACCCAGTACTTC. The rearrangement uses TRBV29-1 and TRBJ2-5; 12 positions match TRBD2. V trimming: 4 bases; J trimming: 4 bases; junction bases outside the gene matches: 7. CDR3 length equals 15 residues. The germline V gene encodes CDR1 SQVTM and CDR2 ANQGSEA.

This clone was observed once. This sequence joins TRBV7-9 and TRBJ1-1, with a possible D match to TRBD1 (5 bases). The CDR3 is 14 amino acids. Per germline, CDR1 SEHNR and CDR2 FQNEAQ (reference sequence). The V gene lost 2 bases and the J gene lost 0 bases, with 7 bases spanning the gap. The CDR3 sequence is CASSLMDMNTEAFF. DNA of the CDR3: TGTGCCAGCAGCTTAATGGACATGAACACTGAAGCTTTCTTT.

The chain uses TRBV29-1 and TRBJ2-1, with 9 bases that match TRBD2. V was pared by 4 bases and J by 7 bases, with 5 bases of the junction left unmatched. The CDR3 consists of 13 residues. Germline-derived CDR1 and CDR2 are SQVTM and ANQGSEA. The CDR3 coding sequence is TGCAGCGTTGGGGGACTAGCCAGAAATGAGCAGTTCTTC. This translates into CSVGGLARNEQFF.